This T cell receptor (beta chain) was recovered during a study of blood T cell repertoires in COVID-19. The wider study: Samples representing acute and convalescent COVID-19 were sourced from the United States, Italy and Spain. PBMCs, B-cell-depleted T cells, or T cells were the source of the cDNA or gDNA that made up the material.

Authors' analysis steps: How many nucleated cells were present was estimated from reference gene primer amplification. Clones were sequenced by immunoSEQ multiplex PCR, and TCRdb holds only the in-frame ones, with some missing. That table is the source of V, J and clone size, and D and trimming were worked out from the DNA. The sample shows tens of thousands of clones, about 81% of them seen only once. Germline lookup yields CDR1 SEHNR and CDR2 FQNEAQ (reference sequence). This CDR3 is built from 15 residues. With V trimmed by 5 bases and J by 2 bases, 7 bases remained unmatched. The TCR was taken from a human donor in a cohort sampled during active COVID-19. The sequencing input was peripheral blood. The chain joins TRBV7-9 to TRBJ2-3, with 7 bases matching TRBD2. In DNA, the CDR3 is TGTGCCAGCAGCCTAATGCGGGGGTACACAGATACGCAGTATTTT. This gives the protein CASSLMRGYTDTQYF.